These 10 T cell receptor beta chains originate from one sample sequenced in a study of T-cell reconstitution after alpha-beta-depleted transplantation in children. TCRbeta library preparation incorporated unique molecular identifiers. TCRdb re-derived calls from the PCR reads in MiXCR, one entry per CDR3 protein. Here the sample spans around 700,000 distinct CDR3 sequences, around 14% being singletons. This specimen was PBMCs, taken before TCRalphabeta/CD19-depleted stem cell transplant. These TCRs come from a girl between 2 and 10 years old with congenital amegakaryocytic thrombocytopenia, due to receive a stem cell transplant.

This chain links TRBV20-1 with TRBJ2-1; TRBD2 matches 9 bases. Germline CDR1 is DFQATT and CDR2 is SNEGSKA (reference sequence). The CDR3 has 12 amino acids. J was trimmed by 6 bases and V by 7 bases; bases with no gene match: 4. Here the CDR3 reads CSGAGGRNEQFF. CDR3 coding DNA: TGCAGTGGAGCGGGAGGACGCAATGAGCAGTTCTTC.

In this sample, this clonotype turned up many times. This CDR3 reads CASSTGGKEQFF. CDR3 nucleotide sequence: TGTGCCAGCAGTACAGGGGGTAAGGAGCAGTTCTTC. The genes are TRBV28 and TRBJ2-1, with 8 nucleotides matching TRBD1. From germline, CDR1 is MDHEN and CDR2 SYDVKM. V was pared by 5 bases and J by 10 bases, with 4 bases of the junction left unmatched. The CDR3 consists of 12 residues.

This clonotype has more than one count but fewer than ten. The CDR3 nucleotides read TGTGCCAGCAGTGAAGACAGTAGAGCTGGGGCCAACGTCCTGACTTTC. As protein: CASSEDSRAGANVLTF. The V gene is TRBV2, the J gene TRBJ2-6; no firm D call. CDR1 and CDR2 from the germline V gene are SNHLY and FYNNEI. This CDR3 contains 16 residues. V was clipped by 1 base and J by 2 bases, with 9 bases between them.

The rearrangement links TRBV7-9 to TRBJ2-2, with TRBD1 identical over 8 bases. V lost 5 bases to trimming and J lost 9 bases; unmatched junction nucleotides: 8. Germline CDR1 reads SEHNR; CDR2 reads FQNEAQ (reference sequence). There are 14 residues in the CDR3. CDR3 sequence reads: CASSMTGVRRELFF. The DNA of the CDR3 is TGTGCCAGCAGCATGACAGGGGTGAGGCGGGAGCTGTTTTTT.

At least ten counts were recorded for this clonotype. This chain uses TRBV20-1 with TRBJ2-3; 7 bases agree with TRBD2. CDR3 length: 14 amino acids. Germline CDR1 reads DFQATT; CDR2 reads SNEGSKA (reference sequence). The V gene end was trimmed by 8 bases and the J gene end by 3 bases; junction bases not matched to a gene: 11. The CDR3 loop reads CSPTGGSWTDTQYF. For the CDR3, the DNA is TGCAGTCCCACCGGCGGGAGTTGGACAGATACGCAGTATTTT.

This clonotype was counted between two and nine times. The rearrangement joins TRBV28 to TRBJ2-1; the D is unclear. The V end was cut by 8 bases, the J end by 0 bases, with 11 bases between. This CDR3 contains 14 residues. Germline assignment: CDR1 MDHEN and CDR2 SYDVKM. The CDR3, as DNA: TGTGCCAGCCACCCACCAAGCTCCTACAATGAGCAGTTCTTC. The encoded protein is CASHPPSSYNEQFF. Full variable domain (rest looked up from reference TRBV28 and TRBJ2-1): DVKVTQSSRYLVKRTGEKVFLECVQDMDHENMFWYRQDPGLGLRLIYFSYDVKMKEKGDIPEGYSVSREKKERFSLILESASTNQTSMYLCASHPPSSYNEQFFGPGTRLTVL.

As concerns this clonotype: Given a much more abundant clone one base away, this may be a read error. The rearrangement joins TRBV12-3 or TRBV12-4 to TRBJ2-1; 7 bases line up with TRBD2. V was pared by 4 bases and J by 9 bases, with 6 bases of the junction left unmatched. The CDR3 covers 13 residues. This CDR3 reads CASSWSAGIEQFF. Written as DNA, the CDR3 is TGTGCCAGCAGTTGGTCAGCGGGAATTGAGCAGTTCTTC.

This chain links TRBV15 with TRBJ1-5; 8 bases are a match to TRBD1. V trimming: 0 bases; J trimming: 2 bases; junction bases outside the gene matches: 12. The length of the CDR3 is 19 residues. Germline CDR1 and CDR2: LNHNV and YYDKDF (reference sequence). DNA of the CDR3: TGTGCCACCAGCAGAGATCGGAAGCAAGACAGGGGTGGCAATCAGCCCCAGCATTTT. Amino acid sequence: CATSRDRKQDRGGNQPQHF.

This clonotype turned up a few times. The V call is TRBV20-1, the J call TRBJ2-5; a weak D match, TRBD2 (6 bases). Germline CDR1 DFQATT, CDR2 SNEGSKA (reference sequence). The CDR3 loop spans 14 amino acids. Trimming shortened V by 1 base and J by 1 base, and 10 bases separated the two germline ends. CDR3 nucleotides: TGCAGTGCTAGAGTGGCGGGACGCCAAGAGACCCAGTACTTC. Translated: CSARVAGRQETQYF.

This clonotype was seen repeatedly, ten times or more. V is TRBV10-3 and J is TRBJ1-2, with no clear D. The CDR3 has 14 residues. CDR1 is ENHRY and CDR2 is SYGVKD in the germline V gene. Deletions cut 0 bases from V and 5 bases from J, with 10 bases between. CDR3 in amino acids: CAISESARFYGYTF. CDR3 nucleotides: TGTGCCATCAGTGAGTCAGCCAGATTTTATGGCTACACCTTC.